These T cell receptor beta chains were read from a single sample in a study of spatial heterogeneity in lung cancer. TCRdb re-derived calls from the 5' RACE reads in MiXCR, one entry per CDR3 protein. The sample contains about 52,000 distinct CDR3 sequences, 7.4% of which appear only once. The source material was PBMCs, sampled at follow-up. Receptor source: a female donor with early-stage non-small cell lung cancer. The CDR3 runs from the conserved cysteine through the conserved F or W. D genes are given only for firm matches. Size is stated for part of the rows, as once, few or many counts, or as a class when the clone is expanded.

TRBJ1-2	NA	many	TRBV5-1	CASSAGDLGKGYGYTF	TGCGCCAGCAGCGCCGGGGATCTCGGCAAGGGCTATGGCTACACCTTC
TRBJ1-5	NA	many	TRBV7-2	CASSYRVGWQWPQHF	TGTGCCAGCAGCTATAGAGTAGGGTGGCAATGGCCCCAGCATTTT
TRBJ2-7	NA	few	TRBV20-1	CSASFMTGPEQYF	TGCAGTGCTAGTTTTATGACAGGCCCTGAGCAGTACTTC
TRBJ2-2	TRBD2	NA	TRBV12-3/TRBV12-4	CASSPEAGALTGELFF	TGTGCCAGCAGCCCAGAAGCGGGGGCCCTCACCGGGGAGCTGTTTTTT
TRBJ1-1	NA	few	TRBV3-1	CASSFGQNTEAFF	TGTGCCAGCAGTTTTGGACAGAACACTGAAGCTTTCTTT
TRBJ1-5	NA	many	TRBV2	CASRAGERYTQPQHF	TGTGCCAGCAGAGCAGGGGAGCGGTACACTCAGCCCCAGCATTTT
TRBJ2-5	TRBD1	many	TRBV4-1	CASSPRTGEETQYF	TGCGCCAGCAGCCCCAGGACAGGGGAAGAGACCCAGTACTTC
TRBJ2-2	NA	NA	TRBV7-6	CASSRGTVNTGELFF	TGTGCCAGCAGCCGGGGAACAGTGAACACCGGGGAGCTGTTTTTT
TRBJ1-2	NA	many	TRBV20-1	CSASGGLTYGYTF	TGCAGTGCTAGTGGGGGGCTGACCTATGGCTACACCTTC
TRBJ2-1	NA	NA	TRBV20-1	CSARGINEQFF	TGCAGTGCTAGAGGAATCAATGAGCAGTTCTTC
TRBJ1-5	TRBD1	few	TRBV20-1	CSARTGTGGNQPQHF	TGCAGTGCCCGGACCGGGACAGGGGGCAATCAGCCCCAGCATTTT
TRBJ2-7	TRBD1	many	TRBV6-6	CASSLQTGGPYEQYF	TGTGCCAGCAGTTTGCAGACAGGGGGTCCCTACGAGCAGTACTTC
TRBJ2-7	TRBD2	few	TRBV5-1	CASTFGSGGFGEQYF	TGCGCCAGTACGTTCGGAAGCGGGGGGTTCGGCGAGCAGTACTTC
TRBJ1-1	NA	few	TRBV6-2/TRBV6-3	CASSYRLINTEAFF	TGTGCCAGCAGTTACCGGTTGATAAACACTGAAGCTTTCTTT
TRBJ1-5	NA	NA	TRBV15	CATSRDGTQGANQPQHF	TGTGCCACCAGCAGAGATGGAACGCAGGGTGCAAATCAGCCCCAGCATTTT
TRBJ1-2	TRBD1	many	TRBV29-1	CSVVTGGGSYGYTF	TGCAGCGTTGTGACAGGGGGTGGTAGCTATGGCTACACCTTC
TRBJ2-1	TRBD2	many	TRBV7-3	CASSADGLAGDNEQFF	TGTGCCAGCAGCGCAGACGGACTAGCGGGGGATAATGAGCAGTTCTTC
TRBJ2-1	TRBD1	NA	TRBV18	CASSPLTGGHEQFF	TGTGCCAGCTCACCACTTACAGGGGGCCATGAGCAGTTCTTC
TRBJ2-7	TRBD2	NA	TRBV7-2	CASRPGGAVYEQYF	TGTGCCAGCAGACCCGGGGGGGCCGTCTACGAGCAGTACTTC
TRBJ2-7	NA	many	TRBV20-1	CSARRGSYEQYF	TGCAGTGCCCGACGGGGCTCCTACGAGCAGTACTTC
TRBJ2-7	TRBD1	few	TRBV7-9	CASSPPGQGIGEQYF	TGTGCCAGCAGCCCCCCGGGACAGGGAATTGGCGAGCAGTACTTC
TRBJ1-6	NA	NA	TRBV20-1	CSARDGVSYNSPLHF	TGCAGTGCTAGAGATGGGGTCTCCTATAATTCACCCCTCCACTTT
TRBJ1-1	NA	few	TRBV5-4	CASSKGGDTEAFF	TGTGCCAGCAGCAAAGGAGGGGACACTGAAGCTTTCTTT
TRBJ2-5	NA	many	TRBV7-2	CASSLALGWKTQYF	TGTGCCAGCAGCTTAGCCCTGGGTTGGAAGACCCAGTACTTC
TRBJ2-1	NA	NA	TRBV7-2	CASSSNSYNEQFF	TGTGCCAGCAGCTCCAACTCCTACAATGAGCAGTTCTTC
TRBJ2-1	TRBD1	few	TRBV20-1	CSGTGGTLYNEQFF	TGCAGTGGGACAGGGGGCACTTTATACAATGAGCAGTTCTTC